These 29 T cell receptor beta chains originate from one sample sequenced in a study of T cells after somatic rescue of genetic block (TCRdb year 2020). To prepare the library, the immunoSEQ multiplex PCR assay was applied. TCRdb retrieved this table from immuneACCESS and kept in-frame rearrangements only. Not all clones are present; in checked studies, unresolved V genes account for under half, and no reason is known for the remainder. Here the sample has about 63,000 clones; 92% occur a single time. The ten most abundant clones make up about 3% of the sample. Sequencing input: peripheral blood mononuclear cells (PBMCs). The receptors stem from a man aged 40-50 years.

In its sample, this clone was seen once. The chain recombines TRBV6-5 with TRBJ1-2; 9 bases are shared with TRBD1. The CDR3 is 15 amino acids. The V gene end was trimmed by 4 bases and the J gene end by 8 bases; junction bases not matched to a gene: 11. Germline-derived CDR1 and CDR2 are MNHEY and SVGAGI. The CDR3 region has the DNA TGTGCCAGCAGTTCTCAACCGGGACAGGGTTTGGGCTACACCTTC. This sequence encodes CASSSQPGQGLGYTF.

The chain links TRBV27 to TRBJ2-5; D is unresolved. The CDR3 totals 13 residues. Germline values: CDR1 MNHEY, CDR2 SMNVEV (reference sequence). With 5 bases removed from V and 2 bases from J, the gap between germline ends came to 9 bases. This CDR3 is CASSLSPQETQYF. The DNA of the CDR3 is TGTGCCAGCAGTCTCTCACCACAAGAGACCCAGTACTTC.

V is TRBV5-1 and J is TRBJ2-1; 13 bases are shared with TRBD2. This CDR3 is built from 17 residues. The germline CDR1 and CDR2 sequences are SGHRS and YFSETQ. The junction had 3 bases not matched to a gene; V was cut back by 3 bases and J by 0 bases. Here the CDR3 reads CASSSRTSGSSYNEQFF. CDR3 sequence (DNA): TGCGCCAGCAGCTCCAGGACTAGCGGGAGCTCCTACAATGAGCAGTTCTTC.

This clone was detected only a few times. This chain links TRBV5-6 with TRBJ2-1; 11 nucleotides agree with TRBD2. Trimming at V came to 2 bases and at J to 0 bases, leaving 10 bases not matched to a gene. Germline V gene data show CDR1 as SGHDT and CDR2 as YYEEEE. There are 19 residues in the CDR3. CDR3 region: CASSFFRTSGLYSYNEQFF. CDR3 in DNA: TGTGCCAGCAGCTTCTTTAGGACTAGCGGGTTATACTCCTACAATGAGCAGTTCTTC. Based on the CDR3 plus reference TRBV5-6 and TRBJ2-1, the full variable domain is DAGVTQSPTHLIKTRGQQVTLRCSPKSGHDTVSWYQQALGQGPQFIFQYYEEEERQRGNFPDRFSGHQFPNYSSELNVNALLLGDSALYLCASSFFRTSGLYSYNEQFFGPGTRLTVL.

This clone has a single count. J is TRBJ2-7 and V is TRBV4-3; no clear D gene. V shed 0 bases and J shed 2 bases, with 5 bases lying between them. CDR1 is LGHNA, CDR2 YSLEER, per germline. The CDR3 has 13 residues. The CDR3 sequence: CASSQELAYEQYF. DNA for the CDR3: TGCGCCAGCAGCCAAGAGCTCGCCTACGAGCAGTACTTC.

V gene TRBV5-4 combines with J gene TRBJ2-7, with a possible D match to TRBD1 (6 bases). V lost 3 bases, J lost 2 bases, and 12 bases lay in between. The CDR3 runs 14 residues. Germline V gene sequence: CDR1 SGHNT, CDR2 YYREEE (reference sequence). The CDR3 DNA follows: TGTGCCAGCAGCTATGGGACACCTACCTACGAGCAGTACTTC. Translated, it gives CASSYGTPTYEQYF.

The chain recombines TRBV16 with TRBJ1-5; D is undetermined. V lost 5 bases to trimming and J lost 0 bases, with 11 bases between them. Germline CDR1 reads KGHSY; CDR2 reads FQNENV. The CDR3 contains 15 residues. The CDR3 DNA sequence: TGTGCCAGCAGCACACACCAGCATAGCAATCAGCCCCAGCATTTT. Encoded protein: CASSTHQHSNQPQHF.

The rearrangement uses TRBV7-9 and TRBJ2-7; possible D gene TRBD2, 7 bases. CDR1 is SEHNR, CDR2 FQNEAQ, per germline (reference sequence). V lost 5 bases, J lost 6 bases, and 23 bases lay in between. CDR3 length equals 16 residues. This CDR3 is CASSPPGRGGGAEQYF. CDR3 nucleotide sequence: TGTGCCAGCAGCCCCCCCGGTCGAGGGGGGGGCGCCGAGCAGTACTTC.

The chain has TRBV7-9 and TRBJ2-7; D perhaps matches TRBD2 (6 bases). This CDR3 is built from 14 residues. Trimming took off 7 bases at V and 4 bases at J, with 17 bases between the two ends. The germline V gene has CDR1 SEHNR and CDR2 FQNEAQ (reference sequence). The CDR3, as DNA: TGTGCCAGCAACGACCCCAGGGAGGCGTACGAGCAGTACTTC. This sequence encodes CASNDPREAYEQYF.

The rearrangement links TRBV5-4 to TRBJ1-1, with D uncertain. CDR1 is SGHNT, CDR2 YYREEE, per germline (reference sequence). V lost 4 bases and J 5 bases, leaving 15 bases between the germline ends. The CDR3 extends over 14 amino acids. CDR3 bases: TGTGCCAGCAGCCCCTCCTTGGCCCCGACTGAAGCTTTCTTT. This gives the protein CASSPSLAPTEAFF.

CDR3 sequence reads: CASSPTWGPLDNQPQHF. CDR3 nucleotide sequence: TGCGCCAGCAGCCCCACGTGGGGCCCATTGGACAATCAGCCCCAGCATTTT. The genes are TRBV4-1 and TRBJ1-5, with D perhaps TRBD1 (5 bases). Germline assignment: CDR1 MGHRA and CDR2 YSYEKL. This CDR3 contains 17 residues. V was trimmed by 4 bases and J by 3 bases, leaving 19 bases between them.

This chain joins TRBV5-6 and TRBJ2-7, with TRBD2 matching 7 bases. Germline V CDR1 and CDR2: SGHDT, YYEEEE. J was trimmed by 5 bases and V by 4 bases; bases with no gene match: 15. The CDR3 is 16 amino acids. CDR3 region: CASSQGGSYRGHEQYF. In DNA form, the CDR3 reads TGTGCCAGCAGCCAGGGCGGGAGCTACCGGGGCCACGAGCAGTACTTC.

For the CDR3, the DNA is TGCGCCAGCAGCCCCGGACAGGGCAATGAGCAGTTCTTC. It codes for CASSPGQGNEQFF. The chain has TRBV4-3 and TRBJ2-1, with 8 positions matching TRBD1. This CDR3 has 13 amino acids. Unmatched junction bases numbered 2, after V lost 4 bases and J lost 6 bases. The V gene's germline CDR1 is LGHNA and CDR2 YSLEER.

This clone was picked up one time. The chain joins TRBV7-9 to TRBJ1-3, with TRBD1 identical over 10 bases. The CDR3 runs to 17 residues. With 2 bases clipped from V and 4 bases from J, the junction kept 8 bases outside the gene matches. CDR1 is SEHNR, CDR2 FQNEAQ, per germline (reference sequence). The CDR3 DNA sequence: TGTGCCAGCAGCTTATTAGGGACAGGGGTGTCCGGAAACACCATATATTTT. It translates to CASSLLGTGVSGNTIYF.

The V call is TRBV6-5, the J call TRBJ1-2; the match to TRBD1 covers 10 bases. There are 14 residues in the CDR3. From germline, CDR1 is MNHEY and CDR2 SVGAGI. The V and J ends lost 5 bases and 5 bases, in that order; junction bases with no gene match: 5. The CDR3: CASSPGTGAYGYTF. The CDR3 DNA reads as TGTGCCAGCAGTCCCGGGACAGGGGCATATGGCTACACCTTC.

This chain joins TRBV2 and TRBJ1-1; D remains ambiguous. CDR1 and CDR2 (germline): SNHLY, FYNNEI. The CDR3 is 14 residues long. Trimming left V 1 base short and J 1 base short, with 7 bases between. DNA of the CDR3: TGTGCCAGCAGTGAAGTGGGAGGGAACACTGAAGCTTTCTTT. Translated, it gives CASSEVGGNTEAFF.

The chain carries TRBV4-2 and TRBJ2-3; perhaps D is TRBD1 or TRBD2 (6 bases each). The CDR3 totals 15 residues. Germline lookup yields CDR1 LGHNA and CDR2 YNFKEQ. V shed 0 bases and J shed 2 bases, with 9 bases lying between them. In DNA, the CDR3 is TGTGCCAGCAGCCAAGACTGGGGGGCCACAGATACGCAGTATTTT. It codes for CASSQDWGATDTQYF.

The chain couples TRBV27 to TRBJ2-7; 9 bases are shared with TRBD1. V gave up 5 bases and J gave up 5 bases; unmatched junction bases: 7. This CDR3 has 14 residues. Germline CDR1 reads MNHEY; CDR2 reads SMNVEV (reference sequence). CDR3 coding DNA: TGTGCCAGCAGTCCCGGGACAGGGCGCGACGAGCAGTACTTC. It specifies CASSPGTGRDEQYF.

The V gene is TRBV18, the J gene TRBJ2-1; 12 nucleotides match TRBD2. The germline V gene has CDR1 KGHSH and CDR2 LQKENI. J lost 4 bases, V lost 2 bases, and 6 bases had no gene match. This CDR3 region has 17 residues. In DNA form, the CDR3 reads TGTGCCAGCTCACCAGTGACTAGCGGGAGTGTGTACAATGAGCAGTTCTTC. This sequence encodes CASSPVTSGSVYNEQFF.

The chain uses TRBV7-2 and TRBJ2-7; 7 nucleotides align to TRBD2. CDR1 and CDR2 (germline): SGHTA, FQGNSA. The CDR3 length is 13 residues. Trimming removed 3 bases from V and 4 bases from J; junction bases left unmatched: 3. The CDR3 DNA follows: TGTGCCAGCAGCTTTGGGGGGGAATACGAGCAGTACTTC. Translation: CASSFGGEYEQYF.

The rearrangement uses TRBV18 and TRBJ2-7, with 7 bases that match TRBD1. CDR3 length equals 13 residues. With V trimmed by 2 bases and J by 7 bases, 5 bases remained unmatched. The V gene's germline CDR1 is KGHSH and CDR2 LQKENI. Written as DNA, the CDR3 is TGTGCCAGCTCACCAGGGACAGCTCAAGAGCAGTACTTC. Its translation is CASSPGTAQEQYF. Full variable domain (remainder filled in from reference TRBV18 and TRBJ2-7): NAGVMQNPRHLVRRRGQEARLRCSPMKGHSHVYWYRQLPEEGLKFMVYLQKENIIDESGMPKERFSAEFPKEGPSILRIQQVVRGDSAAYFCASSPGTAQEQYFGPGTRLTVT.

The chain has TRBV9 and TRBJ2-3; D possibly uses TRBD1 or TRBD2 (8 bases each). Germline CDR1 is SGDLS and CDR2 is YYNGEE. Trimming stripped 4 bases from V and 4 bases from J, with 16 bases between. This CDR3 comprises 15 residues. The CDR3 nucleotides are TGTGCCAGCAGCACAGGGGGAGCGGGGGCAGATACGCAGTATTTT. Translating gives CASSTGGAGADTQYF.

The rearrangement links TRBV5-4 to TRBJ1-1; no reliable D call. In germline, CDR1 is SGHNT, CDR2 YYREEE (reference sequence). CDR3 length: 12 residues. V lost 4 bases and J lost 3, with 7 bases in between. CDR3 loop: CASSAGDTEAFF. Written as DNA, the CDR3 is TGTGCCAGCAGCGCCGGGGACACTGAAGCTTTCTTT.

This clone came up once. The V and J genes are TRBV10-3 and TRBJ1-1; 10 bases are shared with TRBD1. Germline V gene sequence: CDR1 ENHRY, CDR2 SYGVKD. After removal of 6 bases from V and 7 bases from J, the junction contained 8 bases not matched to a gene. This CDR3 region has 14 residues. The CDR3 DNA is TGTGCCATCAGCAGGGACAGGGGCTTGGATGAAGCTTTCTTT. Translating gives CAISRDRGLDEAFF.

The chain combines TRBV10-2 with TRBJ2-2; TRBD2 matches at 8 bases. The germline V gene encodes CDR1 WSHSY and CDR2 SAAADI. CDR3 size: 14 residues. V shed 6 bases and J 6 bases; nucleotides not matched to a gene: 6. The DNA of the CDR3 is TGCGCCAGCAGAGGGACTAGAGTTGCCGGGGAGCTGTTTTTT. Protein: CASRGTRVAGELFF.

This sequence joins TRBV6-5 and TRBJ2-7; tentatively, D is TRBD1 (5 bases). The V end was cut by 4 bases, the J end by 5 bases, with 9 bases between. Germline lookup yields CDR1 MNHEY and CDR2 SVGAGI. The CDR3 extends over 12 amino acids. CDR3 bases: TGTGCCAGCAGTTTTACAGGCCACGAGCAGTACTTC. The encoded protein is CASSFTGHEQYF.

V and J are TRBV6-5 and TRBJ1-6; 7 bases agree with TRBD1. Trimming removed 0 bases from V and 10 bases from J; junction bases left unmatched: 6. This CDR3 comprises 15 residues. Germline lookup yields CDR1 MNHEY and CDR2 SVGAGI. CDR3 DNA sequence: TGTGCCAGCAGTTACTCTACCAGGGGGAGATCACCCCTCCACTTT. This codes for CASSYSTRGRSPLHF.

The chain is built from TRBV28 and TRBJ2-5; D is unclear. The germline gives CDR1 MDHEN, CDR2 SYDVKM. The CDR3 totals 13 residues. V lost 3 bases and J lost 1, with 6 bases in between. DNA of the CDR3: TGTGCCAGCAGTTTGTACAGCCAAGAGACCCAGTACTTC. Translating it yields CASSLYSQETQYF. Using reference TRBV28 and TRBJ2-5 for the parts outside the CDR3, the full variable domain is DVKVTQSSRYLVKRTGEKVFLECVQDMDHENMFWYRQDPGLGLRLIYFSYDVKMKEKGDIPEGYSVSREKKERFSLILESASTNQTSMYLCASSLYSQETQYFGPGTRLLVL.

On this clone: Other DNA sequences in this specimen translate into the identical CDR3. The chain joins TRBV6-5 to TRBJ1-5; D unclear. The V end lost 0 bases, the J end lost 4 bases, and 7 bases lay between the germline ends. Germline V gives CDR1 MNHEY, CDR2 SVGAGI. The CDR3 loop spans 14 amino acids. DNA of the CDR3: TGTGCCAGCAGTTACTCGCCTGGGAATCAGCCCCAGCATTTT. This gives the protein CASSYSPGNQPQHF.